The TCR beta chain described here comes from a study of CD8 T cells in Susac syndrome. V lost 6 bases, J lost 3 bases, and 11 bases lay in between. This CDR3 has 13 amino acids. Germline loops: CDR1 DFQATT, CDR2 SNEGSKA (reference sequence). Reverse transcription of roughly 0.5 to 1 ug RNA was carried out with random hexamers. TCRdb used MiXCR to reprocess the immunoSEQ multiplex PCR reads, holding one entry per CDR3 protein. The data hold about 210,000 distinct CDR3 sequences, with 94% observed a single time. The genes are TRBV20-1 and TRBJ1-4; D remains unclear. The specimen was CD4+ T cells from PBMCs. This TCR derives from a human donor with Susac syndrome. CDR3 residues: CSAGPVANEKLFF. Here the CDR3 DNA reads TGCAGTGCCGGGCCGGTGGCTAATGAAAAACTGTTTTTT.